This TCR beta chain was sequenced for a study of PD-1 blockade in classical Hodgkin lymphoma. Study-wide context: Patients were infused with nivolumab 3 mg/kg every 2 weeks. Study findings and constraints: Repertoires differed for reasons still undefined, possibly disease activity or prior therapy.

Specified time point: cycle 4 day 1 (C4D1), after five to seven weeks of nivolumab. Patients all relapsed after autologous stem cell transplantation, and there was variation in brentuximab vedotin exposure. Germline CDR1 reads SEHNR; CDR2 reads FQNEAQ (reference sequence). This CDR3 has 13 residues. With 3 bases removed from V and 6 bases from J, the gap between germline ends came to 6 bases. This clone was observed many times. Its antigen is currently unknown. The table came from immunoSEQ multiplex PCR; TCRdb's copy has only in-frame clones and leaves some out. The sample consists of about 93,000 clones, around 80% of them appearing once.

This TCR derives from a human donor with classical Hodgkin lymphoma. The gene calls are TRBV7-9 and TRBJ1-6; D is ambiguous. The sample here was peripheral blood mononuclear cells (PBMCs), taken before the fourth cycle of nivolumab. Here the CDR3 DNA reads TGTGCCAGCAGCTTGGTGGGTAATTCACCCCTCCACTTT. This encodes CASSLVGNSPLHF.